Listed below are T cell receptor beta chains from one sample, sequenced in a study of T-cell memory formation after mild COVID-19. TCRdb processed the 5' RACE reads anew with MiXCR; each CDR3 protein has one entry. Among a few hundred thousand distinct CDR3 sequences listed, 16% were seen once. Sequenced sample: PBMCs or a T cell subset sorted from them (not recorded which). All receptors derive from a man aged 18-30 years who had mild COVID-19 (a few samples of this study predate the infection). Cell type and time point are not known. The CDR3 runs from the conserved cysteine through the conserved F or W. Each record gives: clone size, J gene, V gene, D gene, CDR3 DNA, CDR3 protein. D genes are given only for firm matches. The size field is filled for only some rows; it gives once, few, many or a size class.

-	TRBJ2-5	TRBV6-2/TRBV6-3	-	TGTGCCGGTCGAGGGGGGAACGGGAAGACCCAGTACTTC	CAGRGGNGKTQYF
-	TRBJ2-2	TRBV12-3/TRBV12-4	TRBD1	TGTGCCAGCAGGAGGGGGACAGCGAACACCGGGGAGCTGTTTTTT	CASRRGTANTGELFF
few	TRBJ2-2	TRBV29-1	TRBD1	TGCAGCGTTGAAGCATCCAACAGGGGGTACACCGGGGAGCTGTTTTTT	CSVEASNRGYTGELFF
-	TRBJ2-3	TRBV9	TRBD2	TGTGCCAGCAGCGTAGGTACAGCGGGACGAGATACGCAGTATTTT	CASSVGTAGRDTQYF
few	TRBJ2-5	TRBV18	-	TGTGCCAGCTCAAACCAGCCGTGGGGGGACCAAGAGACCCAGTACTTC	CASSNQPWGDQETQYF
-	TRBJ2-5	TRBV6-1	-	TGTGCCAGCAGCGTAGAGTCGCAAGAGACCCAGTACTTC	CASSVESQETQYF
few	TRBJ1-6	TRBV28	-	TGTGCCAGCAGCTTCAATTCACCCCTCCACTTT	CASSFNSPLHF
-	TRBJ1-3	TRBV12-3/TRBV12-4	-	TGTGCCAGCAGTTTATGGGCAGGGGCTGGAAACACCATATATTTT	CASSLWAGAGNTIYF
many	TRBJ2-7	TRBV5-6	-	TGTGCCAGCAGCTTAGTCGTCTCCTACGAGCAGTACTTC	CASSLVVSYEQYF
-	TRBJ2-7	TRBV7-2	TRBD2	TGTGCCAGCAGCTTATACTATGGACTAGCGGGGGGCGAGCAGTACTTC	CASSLYYGLAGGEQYF